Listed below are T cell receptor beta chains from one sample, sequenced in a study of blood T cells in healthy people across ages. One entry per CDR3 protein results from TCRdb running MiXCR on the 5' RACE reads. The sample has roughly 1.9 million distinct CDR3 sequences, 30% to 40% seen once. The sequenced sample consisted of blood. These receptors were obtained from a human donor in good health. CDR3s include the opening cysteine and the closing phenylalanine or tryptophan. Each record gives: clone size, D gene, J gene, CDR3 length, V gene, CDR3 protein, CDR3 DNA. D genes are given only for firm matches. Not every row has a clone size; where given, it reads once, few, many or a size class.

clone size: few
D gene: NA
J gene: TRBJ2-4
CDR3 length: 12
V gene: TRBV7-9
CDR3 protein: CASSLGDTLGYF
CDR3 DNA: TGTGCCAGCAGCTTAGGGGACACCTTGGGGTACTTC

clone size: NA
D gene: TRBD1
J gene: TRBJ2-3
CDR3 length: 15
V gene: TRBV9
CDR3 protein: CASSVRGHSTDTQYF
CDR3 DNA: TGTGCCAGCAGCGTTAGGGGGCATAGCACAGATACGCAGTATTTT

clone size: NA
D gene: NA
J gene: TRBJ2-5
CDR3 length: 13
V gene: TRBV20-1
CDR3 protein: CSARDGPLGTQYF
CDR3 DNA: TGCAGTGCTAGAGATGGACCCCTGGGGACCCAGTACTTC

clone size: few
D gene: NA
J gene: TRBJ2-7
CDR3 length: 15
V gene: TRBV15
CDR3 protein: CATSRVPQVDYEQYF
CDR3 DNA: TGTGCCACCAGCAGAGTCCCGCAGGTAGACTACGAGCAGTACTTC

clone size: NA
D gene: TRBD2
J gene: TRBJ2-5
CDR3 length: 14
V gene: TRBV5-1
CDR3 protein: CASSLAASGGTQYF
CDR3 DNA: TGCGCCAGCAGCTTGGCGGCTAGCGGCGGGACCCAGTACTTC

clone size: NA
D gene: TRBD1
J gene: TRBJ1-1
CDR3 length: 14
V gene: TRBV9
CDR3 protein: CASSVGQGRAEAFF
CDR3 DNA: TGTGCCAGCAGCGTAGGACAGGGAAGAGCTGAAGCTTTCTTT

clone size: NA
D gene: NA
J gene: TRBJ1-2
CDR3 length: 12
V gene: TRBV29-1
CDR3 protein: CSFLQEDYGYTF
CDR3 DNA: TGCAGTTTCCTCCAGGAGGACTATGGCTACACCTTC

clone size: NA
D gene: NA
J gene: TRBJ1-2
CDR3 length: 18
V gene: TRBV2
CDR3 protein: CASSEALLREGEDYGYTF
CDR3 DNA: TGTGCCAGCAGTGAAGCGCTTCTCAGGGAGGGGGAGGACTATGGCTACACCTTC

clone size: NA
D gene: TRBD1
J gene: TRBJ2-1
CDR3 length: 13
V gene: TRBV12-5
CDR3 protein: CASGLGTGNEQFF
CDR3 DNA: TGTGCTAGTGGTTTGGGGACAGGGAATGAGCAGTTCTTC

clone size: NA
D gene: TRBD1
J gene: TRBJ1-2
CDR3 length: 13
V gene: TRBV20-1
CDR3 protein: CSARRQGELGYTF
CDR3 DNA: TGCAGTGCTAGACGGCAGGGGGAACTAGGCTACACCTTC

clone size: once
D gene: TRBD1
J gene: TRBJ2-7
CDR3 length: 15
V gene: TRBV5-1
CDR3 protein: CASSQRGLFSYEQYF
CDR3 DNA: TGCGCCAGCAGCCAAAGGGGGCTCTTCTCCTACGAGCAGTACTTC

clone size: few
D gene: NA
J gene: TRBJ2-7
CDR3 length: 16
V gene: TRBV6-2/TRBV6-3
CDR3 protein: CASSYRDSTDVYEQYF
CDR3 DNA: TGTGCCAGCAGTTACAGGGACTCGACGGATGTCTACGAGCAGTACTTC

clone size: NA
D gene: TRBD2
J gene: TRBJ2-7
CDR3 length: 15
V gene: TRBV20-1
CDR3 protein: CSAIPSGGPDGEQYF
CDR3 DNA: TGCAGTGCTATACCAAGCGGGGGGCCAGATGGCGAGCAGTACTTC

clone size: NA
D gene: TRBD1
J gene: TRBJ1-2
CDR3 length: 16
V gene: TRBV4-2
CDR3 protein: CASSQVGTGAVTRYTF
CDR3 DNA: TGTGCCAGCAGCCAAGTGGGGACAGGGGCAGTAACGCGCTACACCTTC

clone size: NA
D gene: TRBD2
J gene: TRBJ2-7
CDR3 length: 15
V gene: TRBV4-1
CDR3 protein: CASSQVAGLAREQYF
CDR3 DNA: TGCGCCAGCAGCCAAGTGGCCGGACTAGCGCGCGAGCAGTACTTC